The 27 T cell receptor beta chains given below trace back to one sample, sequenced in a study of shared clonotypes between healthy human individuals. TCRdb's copy holds only in-frame clones and misses some; the assay was immunoSEQ multiplex PCR. The sample consists of approximately 1,000,000 clones, more than 75% of them appearing once. The material sequenced was memory CD4+ T cells from PBMCs. Subset denoted: CD45RA-negative fraction. These receptors were collected from a man aged 18-30 years in good health. Some clones in this sample may be carry-over from other donors' samples.

In the case of this clone: The sample contains more than one DNA sequence encoding this CDR3. The chain has TRBV28 and TRBJ2-7, with 11 bases identical to TRBD2. The trim removed 3 bases at V and 4 bases at J, leaving 2 bases unmatched. Germline V gene data show CDR1 as MDHEN and CDR2 as SYDVKM. The CDR3 is 14 amino acids. CDR3 in DNA: TGTGCCAGCAGTTTGACTAGCGGGACTTACGAGCAGTACTTC. It yields the protein CASSLTSGTYEQYF.

The rearrangement links TRBV28 to TRBJ2-7; TRBD1 is a possible D gene (6 bases). The length of the CDR3 is 12 residues. V lost 6 bases, J lost 3 bases, and 9 bases lay in between. The germline V gene has CDR1 MDHEN and CDR2 SYDVKM. CDR3 DNA: TGTGCCAGCAGGGGGGCCCTCTACGAGCAGTACTTC. Translation: CASRGALYEQYF.

The J gene is TRBJ1-1, the V gene TRBV7-8; tentatively, D is TRBD1 (6 bases). V lost 4 bases and J 0 bases, leaving 9 bases between the germline ends. CDR3 length: 14 amino acids. Germline assignment: CDR1 SGHVS and CDR2 FQNEAQ. CDR3 sequence reads: CASSYRDLNTEAFF. CDR3 nucleotides: TGTGCCAGCAGCTACAGGGATTTGAACACTGAAGCTTTCTTT.

This chain uses TRBV28 with TRBJ1-5; TRBD1 is a possible D gene (6 bases). Looked up from germline, CDR1 is MDHEN and CDR2 is SYDVKM. With 3 bases removed from V and 0 bases from J, the gap between germline ends came to 12 bases. CDR3 length: 16 amino acids. The CDR3 coding sequence is TGTGCCAGCAGTTTCGCGGGGGGCTATAGCAATCAGCCCCAGCATTTT. It specifies CASSFAGGYSNQPQHF.

The genes are TRBV5-1 and TRBJ2-3; D tentatively reads TRBD1 or TRBD2 (5 bases each). Trimming pared 3 bases from V and 3 bases from J, leaving 17 bases between. Per germline, CDR1 SGHRS and CDR2 YFSETQ. CDR3 length: 16 residues. The CDR3 nucleotides read TGCGCCAGCAGCTCATCAAGAGGGACGGAGACAGATACGCAGTATTTT. Translated: CASSSSRGTETDTQYF.

In regard to this clone: One end of the junction fails to match germline, which may point to a read error. The V call is TRBV19, the J call TRBJ1-5, with a weak D call TRBD1 (5 bases). In germline, CDR1 is LNHDA, CDR2 SQIVND (reference sequence). The CDR3 runs to 14 residues. The CDR3 nucleotides read TGTGCCAGTATCCTGGGGGGGAGCAACCAGCCCCAGCATTTT. It specifies CASILGGSNQPQHF.

This chain links TRBV5-4 with TRBJ2-7, with D perhaps matching TRBD1 (5 bases). The germline gives CDR1 SGHNT, CDR2 YYREEE (reference sequence). The CDR3 is 15 amino acids. V was trimmed by 0 bases and J by 2 bases, leaving 12 bases between them. The CDR3 protein is CASSLASGLAYEQYF. The CDR3 coding sequence is TGTGCCAGCAGCTTGGCATCAGGGCTGGCCTACGAGCAGTACTTC.

The chain carries TRBV5-1 and TRBJ2-1, with a weak D call TRBD1 (6 bases). This CDR3 is built from 15 residues. V lost 0 bases, J lost 5 bases, and 12 bases lay in between. Germline CDR1 SGHRS, CDR2 YFSETQ. Here the CDR3 reads CASSLEWGPHNEQFF. CDR3 DNA sequence: TGCGCCAGCAGCTTGGAGTGGGGGCCCCACAATGAGCAGTTCTTC.

The chain joins TRBV10-3 to TRBJ1-2; tentative D call: TRBD1 (5 bases). The CDR3 totals 16 residues. Between the trimmed V and J ends, which lost 10 bases and 1 base, there was a span of 22 bases. CDR1 and CDR2 (germline): ENHRY, SYGVKD. In nucleotides, the CDR3 is TGTGCCACCAATACGGGACTTGAGATCGTTAACTATGGCTACACCTTC. This codes for CATNTGLEIVNYGYTF.

The CDR3 loop reads CASSLGYRVGGANVLTF. The CDR3 bases are TGTGCCAGCAGCTTAGGGTACAGGGTTGGTGGGGCCAACGTCCTGACTTTC. V and J are TRBV11-2 and TRBJ2-6, with D possibly being TRBD1 (6 bases). The CDR3 runs to 17 residues. Trimming pared 1 base from V and 3 bases from J, leaving 13 bases between. CDR1 and CDR2 (germline): SGHAT, FQNNGV.

This clone was seen once. With a much larger clone just one base away, this may be a read error. The chain carries TRBV7-9 and TRBJ2-2, with D perhaps TRBD2 (5 bases). CDR3 length equals 15 residues. Germline assignment: CDR1 SEHNR and CDR2 FQNEAQ (reference sequence). V was trimmed by 7 bases and J by 0 bases, leaving 12 bases between them. CDR3: CASTSGSANTGELFF. CDR3 in DNA: TGTGCCAGCACCTCGGGGAGCGCGAACACCGGGGAGCTGTTTTTT.

The genes are TRBV11-2 and TRBJ2-7, with 7 bases lining up with TRBD2. V was pared by 6 bases and J by 2 bases, with 13 bases of the junction left unmatched. The CDR3 sequence is 16 residues long. The germline V gene has CDR1 SGHAT and CDR2 FQNNGV. As DNA, the CDR3 is TGTGCCAGCAGTAAAACGTCAAGCGGGGAAGCCTACGAGCAGTACTTC. Its protein is CASSKTSSGEAYEQYF. The variable domain in full, with the rest retrieved from reference TRBV11-2 and TRBJ2-7, is EAGVAQSPRYKIIEKRQSVAFWCNPISGHATLYWYQQILGQGPKLLIQFQNNGVVDDSQLPKDRFSAERLKGVDSTLKIQPAKLEDSAVYLCASSKTSSGEAYEQYFGPGTRLTVT.

This clone was counted once. The J gene is TRBJ1-4, the V gene TRBV28; no definite D call. The V and J ends lost 6 bases and 8 bases respectively, with 10 bases between them. CDR3 length equals 12 residues. Per the germline V gene, CDR1 is MDHEN and CDR2 is SYDVKM. CDR3 in DNA: TGTGCCAGCAGCTCCCGGAGAGAAAAACTGTTTTTT. It codes for CASSSRREKLFF.

V gene TRBV28 combines with J gene TRBJ2-1, with a weak D call TRBD1 (5 bases). Germline loops: CDR1 MDHEN, CDR2 SYDVKM. Between the trimmed V and J ends, which lost 3 bases and 5 bases, there was a span of 11 bases. The CDR3 consists of 14 residues. In DNA, the CDR3 is TGTGCCAGCAGTTTCTTCAGGGTACACAATGAGCAGTTCTTC. Translated: CASSFFRVHNEQFF.

The chain combines TRBV11-2 with TRBJ2-2, with a possible D match to TRBD2 (6 bases). V shed 5 bases and J shed 6 bases, with 13 bases lying between them. CDR3 length: 14 amino acids. From germline, CDR1 is SGHAT and CDR2 FQNNGV. The CDR3 is CASSQGPGAGELFF. CDR3 DNA sequence: TGTGCCAGCAGCCAGGGACCGGGAGCCGGGGAGCTGTTTTTT.

The rearrangement links TRBV5-1 to TRBJ1-2, with 12 bases identical to TRBD1. Germline CDR1 SGHRS, CDR2 YFSETQ. The V gene end was trimmed by 3 bases and the J gene end by 3 bases; junction bases not matched to a gene: 3. This CDR3 region has 15 residues. This CDR3 reads CASSWGQGADYGYTF. Written as DNA, the CDR3 is TGCGCCAGCAGCTGGGGACAGGGGGCCGACTATGGCTACACCTTC.

The chain combines TRBV6-5 with TRBJ2-3; D is undetermined. V was cut by 6 bases and J by 6 bases, with 13 bases left in between. CDR3 size: 13 residues. In germline, CDR1 is MNHEY, CDR2 SVGAGI. CDR3 in DNA: TGTGCCAGCAGCCCCTTGCTCGGGGATACGCAGTATTTT. Its translation is CASSPLLGDTQYF.

The chain is built from TRBV6-5 and TRBJ2-1; 7 positions match TRBD2. The CDR3 covers 15 residues. The germline V gene encodes CDR1 MNHEY and CDR2 SVGAGI. V lost 6 bases and J lost 5; bases outside the gene matches: 10. The CDR3 region is CASSLRDYQDNEQFF. In nucleotides, the CDR3 is TGTGCCAGCAGCCTCCGGGACTACCAGGACAATGAGCAGTTCTTC.

The J gene is TRBJ1-1, the V gene TRBV7-2; D not certain. Trimming left V 3 bases short and J 7 bases short, with 6 bases between. The germline CDR1 and CDR2 sequences are SGHTA and FQGNSA. The length of the CDR3 is 11 residues. CDR3: CASSFVSEAFF. The CDR3 DNA reads TGTGCCAGCAGCTTTGTCAGTGAAGCTTTCTTT.

This clone occurred once. The gene calls are TRBV5-4 and TRBJ2-7, with TRBD1 matching over 7 bases. V shed 4 bases, J shed 4 bases, and the junction held 8 bases outside the gene matches. Per germline, CDR1 SGHNT and CDR2 YYREEE (reference sequence). The CDR3 sequence is 14 residues long. CDR3 protein: CASSGGQPPYEQYF. CDR3 in DNA: TGTGCCAGCAGCGGGGGACAGCCTCCGTACGAGCAGTACTTC.

The J gene is TRBJ2-5, the V gene TRBV9; 13 bases map to TRBD2. The CDR3 runs to 15 residues. V shed 4 bases and J 7 bases; nucleotides not matched to a gene: 7. Looked up from germline, CDR1 is SGDLS and CDR2 is YYNGEE. For the CDR3, the DNA is TGTGCCAGCAGCTTCGGGACTAGCGGGGCGGGGACCCAGTACTTC. Translated: CASSFGTSGAGTQYF.

The rearrangement joins TRBV27 to TRBJ2-1; D is possibly TRBD2 (7 bases). V was cut by 4 bases and J by 2 bases, with 21 bases left in between. Germline V lookup: CDR1 MNHEY, CDR2 SMNVEV (reference sequence). This CDR3 region has 18 residues. The DNA for the CDR3 is TGTGCCAGCAGTTCGACAGGTTACGGGGGAGGGACCTACAATGAGCAGTTCTTC. This sequence encodes CASSSTGYGGGTYNEQFF.

The rearrangement uses TRBV5-1 and TRBJ2-7; D perhaps matches TRBD1 (6 bases). Trimming left V 6 bases short and J 2 bases short, with 18 bases between. CDR3 size: 15 residues. From germline, CDR1 is SGHRS and CDR2 YFSETQ. The DNA for the CDR3 is TGCGCCAGCACCGCCATGGGGGCAGGAACCTACGAGCAGTACTTC. Its protein is CASTAMGAGTYEQYF. Variable domain in full (rest from reference TRBV5-1 and TRBJ2-7): KAGVTQTPRYLIKTRGQQVTLSCSPISGHRSVSWYQQTPGQGLQFLFEYFSETQRNKGNFPGRFSGRQFSNSRSEMNVSTLELGDSALYLCASTAMGAGTYEQYFGPGTRLTVT.

The V call is TRBV7-3, the J call TRBJ2-1; 9 nucleotides agree with TRBD2. Germline V gene lookup returns CDR1 SGHTA and CDR2 FQGTGA. The CDR3 covers 16 residues. J lost 1 base, V lost 5 bases, and 6 bases had no gene match. DNA of the CDR3: TGTGCCAGCAGCCAGAGGGCGGGAGGGTCCTACAATGAGCAGTTCTTC. Encoded protein: CASSQRAGGSYNEQFF.

This chain connects TRBV18 to TRBJ2-5; D unclear. CDR1 is KGHSH, CDR2 LQKENI, per germline. The length of the CDR3 is 13 residues. The V and J ends lost 3 bases and 4 bases respectively, with 9 bases between them. The DNA for the CDR3 is TGTGCCAGCTCACCTAATTGGGGAGAGACCCAGTACTTC. Translating it yields CASSPNWGETQYF.

The chain recombines TRBV18 with TRBJ1-3, with 11 bases matching TRBD1. The CDR3 loop spans 20 amino acids. The junction had 16 bases not matched to a gene; V was cut back by 2 bases and J by 4 bases. In germline, CDR1 is KGHSH, CDR2 LQKENI. CDR3 amino acids: CASSPMQLGQGAGGGNTIYF. The CDR3 bases are TGTGCCAGCTCACCAATGCAATTAGGACAGGGGGCTGGCGGCGGAAACACCATATATTTT.

DNA of the CDR3: TGTGCCAGCAGCGCTACTAGCGGGAGGGCAGATACGCAGTATTTT. Translation gives CASSATSGRADTQYF. The gene calls are TRBV7-8 and TRBJ2-3; 13 bases match TRBD2. CDR1 and CDR2 (germline): SGHVS, FQNEAQ. Trimming removed 5 bases from V and 4 bases from J; junction bases left unmatched: 3. There are 15 residues in the CDR3.